The 28 T cell receptor beta chains reported below all come from one sample, sequenced in a study of blood T cell repertoires in COVID-19 (TCRdb year 2020). Libraries came from the immunoSEQ multiplex PCR assay. The table comes from immuneACCESS by way of TCRdb, which keeps in-frame sequences with V and J called. Part of the clones is missing from these tables; in studies checked, under half for an unresolved V gene and the rest for unknown reasons. Within this sample are roughly 20,000 clones, with about 87% of them counted one time only. Together, the top ten hold about 7.7% of the sample. The sequenced sample was peripheral blood. These TCRs come from a human donor in a cohort sampled during active COVID-19. The donor label of this sample is uncertain.

This chain links TRBV15 with TRBJ1-2; D remains ambiguous. The CDR3 sequence is 14 residues long. The ends were cut back, 0 bases at V and 3 bases at J, with 8 bases in the middle. CDR1 LNHNV and CDR2 YYDKDF come from the germline V gene (reference sequence). CDR3 DNA: TGTGCCACCAGCAGAGATAGAGTTGACTATGGCTACACCTTC. It translates to CATSRDRVDYGYTF.

This clone was recorded only once. The chain employs TRBV27 and TRBJ2-3; 8 nucleotides agree with TRBD2. Germline V gives CDR1 MNHEY, CDR2 SMNVEV (reference sequence). CDR3 length: 14 residues. V lost 2 bases to trimming and J lost 4 bases; unmatched junction nucleotides: 2. This CDR3 is CASSLGTSPDTQYF. The CDR3 DNA reads TGTGCCAGCAGTTTAGGGACTAGTCCAGATACGCAGTATTTT.

The chain has TRBV2 and TRBJ1-6; D not certain. Per the germline V gene, CDR1 is SNHLY and CDR2 is FYNNEI. Trimming shortened V by 6 bases and J by 7 bases, and 13 bases separated the two germline ends. The CDR3 is 14 amino acids. The DNA of the CDR3 is TGTGCCAGCAGCGAGACTCGGTCGAATTCACCCCTCCACTTT. Translating gives CASSETRSNSPLHF.

The rearrangement joins TRBV5-1 to TRBJ2-7; D is possibly TRBD1 (6 bases). The CDR3 length is 17 residues. CDR1 and CDR2 from the germline V gene are SGHRS and YFSETQ. The V and J ends lost 4 bases and 2 bases respectively, with 22 bases between them. This CDR3 reads CASSPIILGTTAYEQYF. The CDR3 nucleotides read TGCGCCAGCAGCCCTATAATTTTAGGGACAACGGCCTACGAGCAGTACTTC.

The chain has TRBV6-5 and TRBJ2-1; D uncertain. V was clipped by 3 bases and J by 9 bases, with 6 bases between them. The germline gives CDR1 MNHEY, CDR2 SVGAGI. The CDR3 consists of 11 residues. CDR3 DNA sequence: TGTGCCAGCAGTTATCCGGGTGAGCAGTTCTTC. It codes for CASSYPGEQFF.

This clone was seen a single time. V is TRBV18 and J is TRBJ2-3; 7 nucleotides align to TRBD2. This CDR3 spans 13 amino acids. Germline assignment: CDR1 KGHSH and CDR2 LQKENI. J lost 4 bases, V lost 2 bases, and 0 bases had no gene match. In nucleotides, the CDR3 is TGTGCCAGCTCACCAGCGGGAGCAGATACGCAGTATTTT. It codes for CASSPAGADTQYF.

The genes are TRBV5-6 and TRBJ2-1; D may be TRBD2 (6 bases). The germline V and J ends were trimmed by 4 bases and 6 bases, with 20 bases remaining between them. This CDR3 is 16 amino acids long. Germline V gene sequence: CDR1 SGHDT, CDR2 YYEEEE. The CDR3 bases are TGTGCCAGCAGCCTGCCCCCCCGGTCCGGGGGCAATGAGCAGTTCTTC. It is translated as CASSLPPRSGGNEQFF. Complete variable domain (other parts from reference TRBV5-6 and TRBJ2-1): DAGVTQSPTHLIKTRGQQVTLRCSPKSGHDTVSWYQQALGQGPQFIFQYYEEEERQRGNFPDRFSGHQFPNYSSELNVNALLLGDSALYLCASSLPPRSGGNEQFFGPGTRLTVL.

The chain uses TRBV5-1 and TRBJ2-3, with a possible D match to TRBD2 (6 bases). The V gene's germline CDR1 is SGHRS and CDR2 YFSETQ. Between the trimmed V and J ends, which lost 3 bases and 3 bases, there was a span of 11 bases. The CDR3 length is 14 residues. The CDR3 loop is CASSSRLETDTQYF. DNA of the CDR3: TGCGCCAGCAGCTCCCGACTAGAAACAGATACGCAGTATTTT.

The chain joins TRBV24-1 to TRBJ2-1; the match to TRBD1 covers 8 bases. CDR1 is KGHDR and CDR2 is SFDVKD in the germline V gene. The CDR3 is 14 residues long. Trimming removed 3 bases from V and 9 bases from J; junction bases left unmatched: 6. CDR3 in amino acids: CATSDAQGATEQFF. DNA for the CDR3: TGTGCCACCAGTGATGCTCAGGGGGCAACTGAGCAGTTCTTC.

The J gene is TRBJ2-3, the V gene TRBV5-1, with D tentatively TRBD1 (5 bases). V was cut by 0 bases and J by 4 bases, with 12 bases left in between. The CDR3 consists of 15 residues. Germline assignment: CDR1 SGHRS and CDR2 YFSETQ. CDR3 loop: CASSLVSRVPDTQYF. The CDR3 region has the DNA TGCGCCAGCAGCTTGGTTTCCAGGGTGCCAGATACGCAGTATTTT.

CDR3 sequence reads: CASRDTGSNLQHF. The CDR3 DNA reads TGTGCCAGCAGGGACACCGGCTCTAATCTCCAGCATTTT. The rearrangement uses TRBV25-1 and TRBJ1-5, with a tentative D call TRBD1 (5 bases). V gave up 6 bases and J gave up 12 bases, with 18 bases separating them. This CDR3 spans 13 amino acids. The germline CDR1 and CDR2 sequences are MGHDK and SYGVNS.

The V call is TRBV6-1, the J call TRBJ1-6, with no clear D. V was shortened by 3 bases and J by 4 bases, with 13 bases between the two germline ends. Germline loops: CDR1 MNHNS, CDR2 SASEGT. The CDR3 loop spans 16 amino acids. Here the CDR3 reads CASSDLAGYYNSPLHF. The DNA for the CDR3 is TGTGCCAGCAGTGACCTAGCCGGGTATTATAATTCACCCCTCCACTTT.

In its sample, this clone was seen once. The V call is TRBV6-5, the J call TRBJ1-1; 9 bases are shared with TRBD1. This CDR3 is built from 14 residues. Per germline, CDR1 MNHEY and CDR2 SVGAGI. The junction had 6 bases not matched to a gene; V was cut back by 6 bases and J by 4 bases. The CDR3 sequence is CASRKGTGLTEAFF. CDR3 DNA: TGTGCCAGCAGGAAGGGGACAGGGCTCACTGAAGCTTTCTTT.

This clone was seen just once. The chain is built from TRBV30 and TRBJ1-4; a weak D match, TRBD1 (5 bases). This CDR3 comprises 14 residues. Germline values: CDR1 GTSNPN, CDR2 SVGIG (reference sequence). V was clipped by 3 bases and J by 3 bases, with 11 bases between them. CDR3 in DNA: TGTGCCTGGAGCGGGGGGGTTTCTAATGAAAAACTGTTTTTT. It is translated as CAWSGGVSNEKLFF.

This chain links TRBV5-6 with TRBJ1-1; D is perhaps TRBD1 (6 bases). The CDR3 has 13 residues. V shed 2 bases and J shed 4 bases, with 9 bases lying between them. CDR1 is SGHDT, CDR2 YYEEEE, per germline. DNA for the CDR3: TGTGCCAGCAGCTTTACAGGGATCACTGAAGCTTTCTTT. Translation gives CASSFTGITEAFF.

The chain links TRBV24-1 to TRBJ1-2; 7 nucleotides agree with TRBD1. Germline V gene lookup returns CDR1 KGHDR and CDR2 SFDVKD. The CDR3 runs to 13 residues. The V gene end was trimmed by 3 bases and the J gene end by 6 bases; junction bases not matched to a gene: 3. The chain's CDR3 is CATSDGDRDGYTF. In DNA, the CDR3 is TGTGCCACCAGTGATGGGGACAGAGATGGCTACACCTTC.

By share, this clone counts as medium-sized. The V and J genes are TRBV5-1 and TRBJ1-2, with 10 positions matching TRBD1. The CDR3 is made up of 14 amino acids. Germline lookup yields CDR1 SGHRS and CDR2 YFSETQ. V trimming: 2 bases; J trimming: 6 bases; junction bases outside the gene matches: 4. The CDR3 DNA reads TGCGCCAGCAGCTTTGGGGGACAGGGGAATGGCTACACCTTC. Its translation: CASSFGGQGNGYTF.

This chain connects TRBV19 to TRBJ1-2, with 7 bases that match TRBD1. CDR1 is LNHDA and CDR2 is SQIVND in the germline V gene (reference sequence). The CDR3 consists of 13 residues. V lost 5 bases, J lost 8 bases, and 8 bases stayed unmatched. CDR3 residues: CASSFARGEGYTF. In nucleotides, the CDR3 is TGTGCCAGTAGTTTCGCCAGGGGGGAAGGCTACACCTTC.

This clone appeared a single time. The chain joins TRBV5-6 to TRBJ2-5; D gene uncertain. The germline CDR1 and CDR2 sequences are SGHDT and YYEEEE. The CDR3 extends over 14 amino acids. Trimming took off 1 base at V and 1 base at J, with 8 bases between the two ends. The CDR3 coding sequence is TGTGCCAGCAGCTTGCTGCCAGGCCAAGAGACCCAGTACTTC. Translation gives CASSLLPGQETQYF.

The chain employs TRBV10-3 and TRBJ2-1, with TRBD2 identical over 9 bases. The CDR3 extends over 14 amino acids. Per the germline V gene, CDR1 is ENHRY and CDR2 is SYGVKD. The V gene end was trimmed by 3 bases and the J gene end by 10 bases; junction bases not matched to a gene: 7. The CDR3, as DNA: TGTGCCATCAGTGATGTTAGCGGGAGCACGGAGCAGTTCTTC. Translated: CAISDVSGSTEQFF.

This chain links TRBV3-1 (or the pseudogene TRBV3-2) with TRBJ2-7; TRBD2 agrees at 13 bases. The CDR3 extends over 17 amino acids. Germline CDR1 is LGHDT and CDR2 is YNNKEL (reference sequence). The V gene end was trimmed by 4 bases and the J gene end by 2 bases; junction bases not matched to a gene: 8. The CDR3 loop is CASSRPGLAGSTYEQYF. The CDR3 bases are TGTGCCAGCAGCCGGCCGGGACTAGCGGGATCAACCTACGAGCAGTACTTC.

This chain connects TRBV7-9 to TRBJ2-3, with unresolved D. Germline lookup yields CDR1 SEHNR and CDR2 FQNEAQ (reference sequence). Trimming took off 5 bases at V and 2 bases at J, with 14 bases between the two ends. The CDR3 spans 15 residues. CDR3 amino acids: CASSKDRVSTDTQYF. DNA for the CDR3: TGTGCCAGCAGCAAAGATAGAGTTTCCACAGATACGCAGTATTTT.

CDR3 protein: CASSFAGPMNTEAFF. DNA for the CDR3: TGTGCCAGCAGCTTCGCAGGGCCCATGAACACTGAAGCTTTCTTT. The J gene is TRBJ1-1, the V gene TRBV11-2; D is perhaps TRBD1 (5 bases). The CDR3 is 15 amino acids. Germline assignment: CDR1 SGHAT and CDR2 FQNNGV. V was shortened by 3 bases and J by 0 bases, with 11 bases between the two germline ends.

The chain employs TRBV9 and TRBJ2-1, with D uncertain. The CDR3 covers 15 residues. V lost 4 bases to trimming and J lost 4 bases, with 15 bases between them. Germline V gene data show CDR1 as SGDLS and CDR2 as YYNGEE. The CDR3 DNA reads as TGTGCCAGCAGCTCCACACGGAGCCGATACAATGAGCAGTTCTTC. This sequence encodes CASSSTRSRYNEQFF.

The chain is built from TRBV3-1 (or the pseudogene TRBV3-2) and TRBJ2-7, with TRBD1 matching 11 bases. The CDR3 sequence is 15 residues long. Per the germline V gene, CDR1 is LGHDT and CDR2 is YNNKEL (reference sequence). The V gene end was trimmed by 4 bases and the J gene end by 1 base; junction bases not matched to a gene: 3. The CDR3 spells CASSPGTGGSYEQYF. CDR3 bases: TGTGCCAGCAGCCCGGGGACAGGGGGTTCCTACGAGCAGTACTTC.

This sequence joins TRBV6-1 and TRBJ1-5; 10 bases agree with TRBD1. The CDR3 is made up of 15 amino acids. The germline CDR1 and CDR2 sequences are MNHNS and SASEGT. V was clipped by 2 bases and J by 6 bases; unmatched bases: 4. The CDR3 region is CASSESGQGGQPQHF. The CDR3 DNA reads as TGTGCCAGCAGTGAATCCGGACAGGGGGGTCAGCCCCAGCATTTT.

This clone showed up just once. This chain connects TRBV18 to TRBJ2-7; 9 positions match TRBD1. Unmatched junction bases numbered 1, after V lost 4 bases and J lost 0 bases. The CDR3 extends over 14 amino acids. CDR1 KGHSH and CDR2 LQKENI come from the germline V gene. The CDR3 sequence is CASSLTGGSYEQYF. For the CDR3, the DNA is TGTGCCAGCTCACTGACAGGGGGCTCCTACGAGCAGTACTTC. Full variable domain (rest looked up from reference TRBV18 and TRBJ2-7): NAGVMQNPRHLVRRRGQEARLRCSPMKGHSHVYWYRQLPEEGLKFMVYLQKENIIDESGMPKERFSAEFPKEGPSILRIQQVVRGDSAAYFCASSLTGGSYEQYFGPGTRLTVT.

This clone was detected once. The CDR3 region has the DNA TGCGCCAGCAGCTCGGACAGGGGCCGTAGCACAGATACGCAGTATTTT. Amino acids: CASSSDRGRSTDTQYF. This chain links TRBV5-1 with TRBJ2-3; 9 nucleotides line up with TRBD1. The CDR3 has 16 residues. Trimming took 3 bases from V and 0 from J; bases not matched to a gene: 5. The germline gives CDR1 SGHRS, CDR2 YFSETQ. The full variable domain, its missing parts supplied by reference TRBV5-1 and TRBJ2-3, is KAGVTQTPRYLIKTRGQQVTLSCSPISGHRSVSWYQQTPGQGLQFLFEYFSETQRNKGNFPGRFSGRQFSNSRSEMNVSTLELGDSALYLCASSSDRGRSTDTQYFGPGTRLTVL.